This entry lists 2 T cell receptor beta chains sequenced from one sample in a study of response to subunit inactivated influenza vaccine. TCRdb passed the RT-PCR reads through MiXCR, listing each CDR3 protein once. Among about 650,000 distinct CDR3 sequences, around 15% were seen once, and the ten largest hold 7.5% to 9%. The sample consisted of PBMCs from blood, taken 14 to 15 days before vaccination. The receptors stem from a man in his fifties who received an inactivated influenza vaccine.

This rearrangement joins TRBV5-6 to TRBJ2-1; D not certain. From germline, CDR1 is SGHDT and CDR2 YYEEEE. The CDR3 runs to 12 residues. Trimming shortened V by 1 base and J by 16 bases, and 15 bases separated the two germline ends. CDR3 amino acids: CASSLWPDLPFF. The CDR3 DNA is TGTGCCAGCAGCTTGTGGCCAGACCTTCCTTTCTTC.

This clonotype was observed a few times. The genes are TRBV27 and TRBJ2-7, with unresolved D. The CDR3 totals 14 residues. V was pared by 5 bases and J by 0 bases, with 11 bases between. Germline CDR1 reads MNHEY; CDR2 reads SMNVEV (reference sequence). The DNA for the CDR3 is TGTGCCAGCAGTGTGGACGGAATCTCCTACGAGCAGTACTTC. Protein sequence: CASSVDGISYEQYF.